This entry lists 26 T cell receptor beta chains sequenced from one sample in a study of blood T cell repertoires in COVID-19. Some clones are missing from TCRdb's copy, which holds only in-frame ones; the method was immunoSEQ multiplex PCR. The data contain under 450,000 clones, roughly four fifths of them singletons. Specimen: PBMCs or T cells enriched from blood (not recorded which). The receptor set was obtained from a woman between 45 and 60 years old who had recovered from COVID-19.

The rearrangement links TRBV19 to TRBJ2-3, with TRBD2 identical over 7 bases. The ends lost 3 bases at V and 2 bases at J; junction bases unmatched: 14. Per germline, CDR1 LNHDA and CDR2 SQIVND (reference sequence). This CDR3 spans 18 amino acids. The CDR3 here is CASSMSGAGGGYTDTQYF. The DNA for the CDR3 is TGTGCCAGTAGTATGTCTGGGGCTGGCGGGGGATACACAGATACGCAGTATTTT.

The V and J genes are TRBV28 and TRBJ2-3, with D hard to call. The CDR3 sequence is 16 residues long. V was trimmed by 4 bases and J by 2 bases, leaving 16 bases between them. Germline CDR1 and CDR2: MDHEN and SYDVKM. The CDR3 coding sequence is TGTGCCAGCAGTTCCCGCATAGCAGATTACACAGATACGCAGTATTTT. This sequence encodes CASSSRIADYTDTQYF. The whole variable domain, remainder taken from reference TRBV28 and TRBJ2-3, is DVKVTQSSRYLVKRTGEKVFLECVQDMDHENMFWYRQDPGLGLRLIYFSYDVKMKEKGDIPEGYSVSREKKERFSLILESASTNQTSMYLCASSSRIADYTDTQYFGPGTRLTVL.

This chain's CDR3 is CASSQGQGYGYTF. In DNA, the CDR3 is TGCGCCAGCAGCCAGGGACAGGGATATGGCTACACCTTC. V is TRBV5-1 and J is TRBJ1-2; TRBD1 matches 9 bases. The CDR3 has 13 amino acids. V gave up 4 bases and J gave up 5 bases; unmatched junction bases: 3. The germline V gene encodes CDR1 SGHRS and CDR2 YFSETQ.

This rearrangement joins TRBV4-3 to TRBJ2-3; 14 positions match TRBD2. The CDR3 totals 16 residues. V shed 4 bases and J 4 bases; nucleotides not matched to a gene: 4. Germline V lookup: CDR1 LGHNA, CDR2 YSLEER. The CDR3 sequence is CASSRAGLAGADTQYF. In nucleotides, the CDR3 is TGCGCCAGCAGCCGCGCGGGACTAGCGGGGGCAGATACGCAGTATTTT.

Only one count was recorded for this clone. The V and J genes are TRBV10-1 and TRBJ2-7, with 15 bases matching TRBD2. This CDR3 has 18 amino acids. The germline CDR1 and CDR2 sequences are WNHNN and SYGVQD (reference sequence). V trimming: 5 bases; J trimming: 1 base; junction bases outside the gene matches: 9. In nucleotides, the CDR3 is TGCGCCAGCAGTTACCGGACTAGCGGGAGGGCGGTGTCCTACGAGCAGTACTTC. This encodes CASSYRTSGRAVSYEQYF.

The chain links TRBV7-2 to TRBJ2-1; 13 bases are a match to TRBD2. The V gene end was trimmed by 2 bases and the J gene end by 10 bases; junction bases not matched to a gene: 8. The CDR3 loop spans 16 amino acids. CDR1 SGHTA and CDR2 FQGNSA come from the germline V gene. CDR3 in DNA: TGTGCCAGCAGCTTACTACTAGCGGGAGGGTCCGTGGAGCAGTTCTTC. Residues: CASSLLLAGGSVEQFF.

CDR3 coding DNA: TGTGCCAGCAGCTTAACTAGCGGGAGCGAGAATGAGCAGTTCTTC. Translating gives CASSLTSGSENEQFF. The chain is built from TRBV7-3 and TRBJ2-1; 9 bases are shared with TRBD2. Germline CDR1 is SGHTA and CDR2 is FQGTGA. The CDR3 is 15 amino acids. V was pared by 0 bases and J by 7 bases, with 4 bases of the junction left unmatched.

The chain joins TRBV6-2 or TRBV6-3 to TRBJ1-2; no firm D call. Looked up from germline, CDR1 is MNHEY and CDR2 is SVGEGT. This CDR3 is 12 amino acids long. Trimming took off 6 bases at V and 2 bases at J, with 7 bases between the two ends. The CDR3 nucleotides read TGTGCCAGCAGCTCCCAGAACTATGGCTACACCTTC. Translating gives CASSSQNYGYTF.

The J gene is TRBJ2-1, the V gene TRBV30, with a weak D call TRBD2 (6 bases). The V end lost 4 bases, the J end lost 0 bases, and 13 bases lay between the germline ends. CDR3 length: 15 amino acids. The V gene's germline CDR1 is GTSNPN and CDR2 SVGIG (reference sequence). The CDR3 sequence is CAWTGTQSSYNEQFF. For the CDR3, the DNA is TGTGCCTGGACCGGGACTCAGAGCTCCTACAATGAGCAGTTCTTC.

The chain is built from TRBV15 and TRBJ2-1; 8 positions agree with TRBD2. The V gene's germline CDR1 is LNHNV and CDR2 YYDKDF (reference sequence). The CDR3 covers 15 residues. Trimming took 1 base from V and 4 from J; bases not matched to a gene: 3. The CDR3 is CATSRGRGVYNEQFF. In DNA, the CDR3 is TGTGCCACCAGCAGAGGGCGGGGGGTATACAATGAGCAGTTCTTC.

The rearrangement uses TRBV11-2 and TRBJ2-3; 7 nucleotides line up with TRBD2. Losses at the gene ends were 3 bases for V and 2 bases for J; bases not matched to a gene: 11. There are 17 residues in the CDR3. Germline CDR1 and CDR2: SGHAT and FQNNGV. The CDR3 is CASSFLWGGGTTDTQYF. The CDR3, as DNA: TGTGCCAGCAGCTTCCTCTGGGGGGGAGGAACCACAGATACGCAGTATTTT.

This clone was seen a few times. This chain links TRBV29-1 with TRBJ1-1, with a tentative D call TRBD1 (6 bases). V lost 7 bases and J lost 2, with 11 bases in between. Germline assignment: CDR1 SQVTM and CDR2 ANQGSEA. The CDR3 is 12 residues long. CDR3 DNA: TGCAGCGGAGGCAGGGGCAACACTGAAGCTTTCTTT. Its translation is CSGGRGNTEAFF.

The genes are TRBV4-1 and TRBJ2-7, with D tentatively TRBD1 (6 bases). The V and J ends lost 4 bases and 9 bases respectively, with 25 bases between them. The CDR3 is made up of 16 amino acids. Germline CDR1 and CDR2: MGHRA and YSYEKL. Here the CDR3 DNA reads TGCGCCAGCAGCCCCCAAGGTCCAGGGGCCCTGGAAGTGCAGTACTTC. Encoded protein: CASSPQGPGALEVQYF.

This chain links TRBV4-2 with TRBJ1-1; D may be TRBD1 (5 bases). CDR1 is LGHNA, CDR2 YNFKEQ, per germline. V was trimmed by 6 bases and J by 8 bases, leaving 16 bases between them. The CDR3 runs to 13 residues. This CDR3 is CASRRREGIEAFF. The DNA of the CDR3 is TGTGCCAGCAGACGCAGGGAGGGGATAGAAGCTTTCTTT.

In this sample, this clone turned up a few times. This rearrangement joins TRBV5-1 to TRBJ1-2, with D possibly TRBD1 on 6 matching bases. The CDR3 has 15 amino acids. The ends were cut back, 4 bases at V and 3 bases at J, with 16 bases in the middle. Germline V gene data show CDR1 as SGHRS and CDR2 as YFSETQ. The DNA for the CDR3 is TGCGCCAGCAGCCCGTCCACAGGGATGGACTATGGCTACACCTTC. Translated, it gives CASSPSTGMDYGYTF.

The chain has TRBV6-6 and TRBJ1-6; 8 nucleotides line up with TRBD1. CDR3 length equals 16 residues. CDR1 is MNHNY, CDR2 SVGAGI, per germline (reference sequence). Trimming removed 7 bases from V and 6 bases from J; junction bases left unmatched: 11. CDR3 in DNA: TGTGCCAGCATGGCAGGGGGCGGGGGAGGTAATTCACCCCTCCACTTT. It specifies CASMAGGGGGNSPLHF.

The rearrangement uses TRBV2 and TRBJ1-4; D may be TRBD1 (5 bases). V was pared by 0 bases and J by 3 bases, with 8 bases between. In germline, CDR1 is SNHLY, CDR2 FYNNEI. There are 15 residues in the CDR3. The CDR3 is CASSEAFRANEKLFF. In DNA, the CDR3 is TGTGCCAGCAGTGAAGCGTTCAGGGCTAATGAAAAACTGTTTTTT.

The rearrangement links TRBV5-1 to TRBJ2-7; 10 nucleotides match TRBD1. CDR1 SGHRS and CDR2 YFSETQ come from the germline V gene. The V gene end was trimmed by 4 bases and the J gene end by 3 bases; junction bases not matched to a gene: 7. The CDR3 has 15 residues. This CDR3 is CASSQTGTGDYEQYF. As DNA, the CDR3 is TGCGCCAGCAGCCAGACCGGGACAGGGGACTACGAGCAGTACTTC.

The gene calls are TRBV6-5 and TRBJ1-1; D is uncertain. V lost 6 bases, J lost 8 bases, and 10 bases lay in between. Per germline, CDR1 MNHEY and CDR2 SVGAGI. CDR3 length: 11 residues. CDR3 coding DNA: TGTGCCAGCAGCGGACTATCCGAAGCTTTCTTT. Translation: CASSGLSEAFF.

The chain has TRBV4-1 and TRBJ2-1; D not certain. Trimming shortened V by 0 bases and J by 0 bases, and 12 bases separated the two germline ends. Germline CDR1 and CDR2: MGHRA and YSYEKL. This CDR3 has 17 amino acids. The CDR3 loop reads CASSQDIRQSSYNEQFF. The CDR3 DNA reads TGCGCCAGCAGCCAAGATATCAGGCAGAGCTCCTACAATGAGCAGTTCTTC.

The CDR3 is CASSLMWASGRVYHEQFF. In DNA form, the CDR3 reads TGTGCCAGCAGTTTAATGTGGGCTAGCGGGAGAGTATATCATGAGCAGTTCTTC. The chain recombines TRBV28 with TRBJ2-1, with 10 bases fitting TRBD2. Trimming cost V 2 bases and J 8 bases; bases outside gene matches: 15. From germline, CDR1 is MDHEN and CDR2 SYDVKM. The CDR3 consists of 18 residues.

The chain is built from TRBV30 and TRBJ1-1; D gene unclear. This CDR3 comprises 12 residues. The V and J ends lost 3 bases and 5 bases respectively, with 10 bases between them. Germline V CDR1 and CDR2: GTSNPN, SVGIG (reference sequence). For the CDR3, the DNA is TGTGCCTGGAGAGCGGACCCAACTGAAGCTTTCTTT. This gives the protein CAWRADPTEAFF.

The rearrangement uses TRBV5-6 and TRBJ2-5, with D possibly TRBD2 on 5 matching bases. Trimming pared 2 bases from V and 1 base from J, leaving 15 bases between. The CDR3 runs to 16 residues. Germline CDR1 reads SGHDT; CDR2 reads YYEEEE. The CDR3, as DNA: TGTGCCAGCAGCTTTGATCGGGGAGCACTCCAAGAGACCCAGTACTTC. Translating gives CASSFDRGALQETQYF.

The J gene is TRBJ1-2, the V gene TRBV11-2; a possible D gene is TRBD1 (5 bases). This CDR3 contains 14 residues. The V end was cut by 6 bases, the J end by 3 bases, with 14 bases between. The germline CDR1 and CDR2 sequences are SGHAT and FQNNGV. The CDR3 is CASSPLRADYGYTF. The CDR3 nucleotides read TGTGCCAGCAGTCCACTCAGGGCTGACTATGGCTACACCTTC.

This chain links TRBV7-3 with TRBJ2-3; 10 bases match TRBD2. The CDR3 sequence is 17 residues long. Germline CDR1 and CDR2: SGHTA and FQGTGA. V gave up 5 bases and J gave up 1 base; unmatched junction bases: 9. CDR3 region: CASSRGSGGAGTDTQYF. The DNA of the CDR3 is TGTGCCAGCAGCCGCGGCAGCGGGGGGGCAGGCACAGATACGCAGTATTTT.

This chain links TRBV11-3 with TRBJ2-5; TRBD1 matches at 7 bases. After removal of 1 base from V and 4 bases from J, the junction contained 3 bases not matched to a gene. The CDR3 covers 14 residues. Germline-derived CDR1 and CDR2 are SGHNT and YENEEA. Here the CDR3 reads CASSLGQGRETQYF. The CDR3 DNA sequence: TGTGCCAGCAGCTTAGGACAGGGCCGAGAGACCCAGTACTTC.